The table lists the clone carrying this T cell receptor (beta chain) with a count of one. Some clones are missing from TCRdb's copy, which holds only in-frame ones; the method was immunoSEQ multiplex PCR. The sample carries some 81,000 clones, under 95% recorded once. These data come from a study of T cell changes during pregnancy in multiple sclerosis. The source was peripheral blood, collected after pregnancy. The source is a female donor in good health, enrolled as a control in a pregnancy study.

The CDR3 coding sequence is TGTGCCAGCAGTTCTGGGACAGGGGGCGCCGGGGAGCTGTTTTTT. It yields the protein CASSSGTGGAGELFF. The gene calls are TRBV6-5 and TRBJ2-2; 12 bases are a match to TRBD1. Germline V gene data show CDR1 as MNHEY and CDR2 as SVGAGI. The junction had 3 bases not matched to a gene; V was cut back by 4 bases and J by 6 bases. The CDR3 sequence is 15 residues long.